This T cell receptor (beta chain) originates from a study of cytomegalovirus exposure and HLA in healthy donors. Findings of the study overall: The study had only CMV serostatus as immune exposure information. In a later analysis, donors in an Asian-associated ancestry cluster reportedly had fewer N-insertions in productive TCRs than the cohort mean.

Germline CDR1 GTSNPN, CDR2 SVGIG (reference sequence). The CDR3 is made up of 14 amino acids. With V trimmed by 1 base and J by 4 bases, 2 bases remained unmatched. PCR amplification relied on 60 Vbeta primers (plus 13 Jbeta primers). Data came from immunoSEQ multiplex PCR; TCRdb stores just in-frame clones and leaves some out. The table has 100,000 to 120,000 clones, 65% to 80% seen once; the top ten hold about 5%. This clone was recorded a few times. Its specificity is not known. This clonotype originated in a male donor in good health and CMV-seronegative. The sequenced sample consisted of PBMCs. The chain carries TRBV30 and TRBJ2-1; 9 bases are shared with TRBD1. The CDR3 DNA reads TGTGCCTGGAGTGCCGGGACAGGGTACAATGAGCAGTTCTTC. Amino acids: CAWSAGTGYNEQFF. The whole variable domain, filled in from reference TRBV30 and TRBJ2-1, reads SQTIHQWPATLVQPVGSPLSLECTVEGTSNPNLYWYRQAAGRGLQLLFYSVGIGQISSEVPQNLSASRPQDRQFILSSKKLLLSDSGFYLCAWSAGTGYNEQFFGPGTRLTVL.